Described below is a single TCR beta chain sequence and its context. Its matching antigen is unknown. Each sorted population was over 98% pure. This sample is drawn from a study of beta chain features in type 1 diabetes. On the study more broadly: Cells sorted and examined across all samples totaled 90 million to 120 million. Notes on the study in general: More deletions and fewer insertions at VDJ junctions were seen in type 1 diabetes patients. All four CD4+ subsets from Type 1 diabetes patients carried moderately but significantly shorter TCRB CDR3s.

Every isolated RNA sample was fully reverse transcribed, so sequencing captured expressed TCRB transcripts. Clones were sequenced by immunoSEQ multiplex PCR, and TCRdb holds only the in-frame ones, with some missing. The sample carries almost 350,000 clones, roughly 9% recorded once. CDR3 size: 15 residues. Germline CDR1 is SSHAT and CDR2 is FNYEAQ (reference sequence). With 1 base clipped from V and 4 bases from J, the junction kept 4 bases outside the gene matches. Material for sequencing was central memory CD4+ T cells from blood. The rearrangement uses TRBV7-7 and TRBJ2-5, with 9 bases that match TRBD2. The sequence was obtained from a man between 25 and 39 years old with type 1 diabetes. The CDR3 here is CASSLGAGGAETQYF. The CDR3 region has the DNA TGTGCCAGCAGCTTAGGAGCGGGGGGAGCAGAGACCCAGTACTTC. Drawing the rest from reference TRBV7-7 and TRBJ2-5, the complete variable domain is GAGVSQSPRYKVTKRGQDVTLRCDPISSHATLYWYQQALGQGPEFLTYFNYEAQPDKSGLPSDRFSAERPEGSISTLTIQRTEQRDSAMYRCASSLGAGGAETQYFGPGTRLLVL.